This record looks at one TCR beta chain sequence and its context. Its cognate antigen is unknown. As to time point: baseline, week 1 (first vaccination visit). Treatment defined: pre-vaccination baseline after standard-of-care therapy. New WHO grade 3 or 4 IDH1-mutant, ATRX-lost astrocytomas were present in all donors. This entry is derived from a study of a mutant IDH1 vaccine in newly diagnosed glioma. Study in general: Most patients had radiochemotherapy with temozolomide before enrollment; others had one alone.

Assay: immunoSEQ multiplex PCR; the TCRdb copy retains only in-frame clones and omits some. The data hold 15,000 to 20,000 clones, with 80% observed a single time. The CDR3 runs 12 residues. Findings of the study overall: Immune responses induced by the vaccine were seen in over 80% of patients, spanning multiple MHC alleles.

V gene TRBV12-1 combines with J gene TRBJ1-1. TRBV12-1 is annotated as a pseudogene. The receptor was derived from a man in his forties or fifties with glioma. The sample consisted of PBMCs, taken from a glioma patient treated with radiotherapy, temozolomide or both. The CDR3 loop is CASKAQNTEAFF. For the CDR3, the DNA is TGTGCCAGCAAGGCTCAGAACACTGAAGCTTTCTTT.